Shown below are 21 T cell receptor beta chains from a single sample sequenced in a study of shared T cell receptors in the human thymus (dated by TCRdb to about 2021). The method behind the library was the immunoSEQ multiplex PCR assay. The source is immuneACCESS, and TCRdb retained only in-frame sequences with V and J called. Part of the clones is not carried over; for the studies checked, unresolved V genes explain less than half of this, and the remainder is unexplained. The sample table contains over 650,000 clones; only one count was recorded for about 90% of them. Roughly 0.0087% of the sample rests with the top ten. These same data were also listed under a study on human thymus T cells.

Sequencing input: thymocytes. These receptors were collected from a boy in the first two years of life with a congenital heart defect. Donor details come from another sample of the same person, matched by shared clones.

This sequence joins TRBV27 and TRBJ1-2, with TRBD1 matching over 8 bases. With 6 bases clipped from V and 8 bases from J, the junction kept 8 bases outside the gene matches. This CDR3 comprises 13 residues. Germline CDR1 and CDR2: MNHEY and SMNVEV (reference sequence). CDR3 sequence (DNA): TGTGCCAGCAGGCCGCAGGGGGCCGGCGGCTACACCTTC. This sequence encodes CASRPQGAGGYTF.

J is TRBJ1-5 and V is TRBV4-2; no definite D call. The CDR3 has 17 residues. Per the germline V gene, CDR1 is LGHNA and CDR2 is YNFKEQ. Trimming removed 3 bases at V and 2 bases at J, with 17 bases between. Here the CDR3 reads CASSQETGVVGNQPQHF. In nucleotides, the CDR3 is TGTGCCAGCAGCCAGGAGACCGGAGTAGTCGGCAATCAGCCCCAGCATTTT.

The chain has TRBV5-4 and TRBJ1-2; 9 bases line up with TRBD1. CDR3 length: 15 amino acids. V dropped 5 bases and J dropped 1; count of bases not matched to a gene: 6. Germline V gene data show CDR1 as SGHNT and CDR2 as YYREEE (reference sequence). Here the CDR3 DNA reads TGTGCCAGCAGAACACCGGGACAGGGTAACTATGGCTACACCTTC. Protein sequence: CASRTPGQGNYGYTF.

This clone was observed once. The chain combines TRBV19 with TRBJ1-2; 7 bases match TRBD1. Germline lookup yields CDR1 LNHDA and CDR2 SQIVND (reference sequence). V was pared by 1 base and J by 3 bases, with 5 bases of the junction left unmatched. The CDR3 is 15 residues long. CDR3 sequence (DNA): TGTGCCAGTAGTATAGGACAGGGAAACGACTATGGCTACACCTTC. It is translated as CASSIGQGNDYGYTF.

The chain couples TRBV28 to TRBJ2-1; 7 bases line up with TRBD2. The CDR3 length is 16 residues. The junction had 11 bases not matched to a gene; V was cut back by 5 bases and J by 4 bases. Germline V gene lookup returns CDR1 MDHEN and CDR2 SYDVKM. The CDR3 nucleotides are TGTGCCAGCAGTATTATGCTCCCCGGGGGGTACAATGAGCAGTTCTTC. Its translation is CASSIMLPGGYNEQFF.

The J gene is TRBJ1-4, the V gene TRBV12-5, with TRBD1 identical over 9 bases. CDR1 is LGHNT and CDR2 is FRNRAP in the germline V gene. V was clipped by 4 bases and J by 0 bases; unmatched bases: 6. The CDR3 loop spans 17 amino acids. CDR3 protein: CASGSPGQGTTNEKLFF. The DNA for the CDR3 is TGTGCTAGTGGTTCACCGGGACAGGGAACAACTAATGAAAAACTGTTTTTT.

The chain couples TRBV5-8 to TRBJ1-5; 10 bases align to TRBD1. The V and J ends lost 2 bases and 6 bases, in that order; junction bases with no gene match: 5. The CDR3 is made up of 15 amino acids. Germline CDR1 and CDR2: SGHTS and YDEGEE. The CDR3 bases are TGTGCCAGCAGCTTTCTTGGGGACAGGGGTCAGCCCCAGCATTTT. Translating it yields CASSFLGDRGQPQHF.

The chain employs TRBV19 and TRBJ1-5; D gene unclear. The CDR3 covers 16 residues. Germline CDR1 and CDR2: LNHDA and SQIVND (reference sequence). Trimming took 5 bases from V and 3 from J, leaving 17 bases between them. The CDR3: CASSADDRGPNQPQHF. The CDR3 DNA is TGTGCCAGTAGTGCAGACGACCGAGGTCCCAATCAGCCCCAGCATTTT.

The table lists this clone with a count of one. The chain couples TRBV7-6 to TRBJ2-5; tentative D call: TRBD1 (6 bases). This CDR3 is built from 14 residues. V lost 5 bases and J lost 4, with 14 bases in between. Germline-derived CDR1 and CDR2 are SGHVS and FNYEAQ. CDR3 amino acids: CASSHTQGRETQYF. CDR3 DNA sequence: TGTGCCAGCAGCCACACTCAGGGGAGAGAGACCCAGTACTTC.

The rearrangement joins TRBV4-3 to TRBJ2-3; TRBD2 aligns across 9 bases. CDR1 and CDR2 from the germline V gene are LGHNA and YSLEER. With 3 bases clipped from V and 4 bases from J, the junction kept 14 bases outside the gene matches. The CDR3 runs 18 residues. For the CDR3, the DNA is TGCGCCAGCAGCCAGTCGGTACTAGCGGGCGGGCCGGCAGATACGCAGTATTTT. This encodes CASSQSVLAGGPADTQYF.

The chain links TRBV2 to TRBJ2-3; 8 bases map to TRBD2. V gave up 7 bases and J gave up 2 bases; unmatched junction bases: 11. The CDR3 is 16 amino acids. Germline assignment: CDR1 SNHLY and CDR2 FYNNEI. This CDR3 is CASIHGGGGVTDTQYF. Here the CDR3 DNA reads TGTGCCAGCATCCACGGGGGGGGAGGAGTCACAGATACGCAGTATTTT.

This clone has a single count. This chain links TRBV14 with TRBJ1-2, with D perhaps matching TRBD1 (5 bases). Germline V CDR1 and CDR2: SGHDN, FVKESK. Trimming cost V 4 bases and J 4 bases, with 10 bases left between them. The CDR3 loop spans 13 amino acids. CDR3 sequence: CASSRRQTYGYTF. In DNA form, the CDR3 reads TGTGCCAGCAGCCGGCGACAGACCTATGGCTACACCTTC. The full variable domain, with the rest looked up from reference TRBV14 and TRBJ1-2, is EAGVTQFPSHSVIEKGQTVTLRCDPISGHDNLYWYRRVMGKEIKFLLHFVKESKQDESGMPNNRFLAERTGGTYSTLKVQPAELEDSGVYFCASSRRQTYGYTFGSGTRLTVV.

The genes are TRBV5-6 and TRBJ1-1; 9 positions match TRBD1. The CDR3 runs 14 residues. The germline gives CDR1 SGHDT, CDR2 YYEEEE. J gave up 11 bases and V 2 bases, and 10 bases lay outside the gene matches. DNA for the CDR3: TGTGCCAGCAGCTTTCGGGACAGGGCCACAGGTGCTTTCTTT. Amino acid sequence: CASSFRDRATGAFF.

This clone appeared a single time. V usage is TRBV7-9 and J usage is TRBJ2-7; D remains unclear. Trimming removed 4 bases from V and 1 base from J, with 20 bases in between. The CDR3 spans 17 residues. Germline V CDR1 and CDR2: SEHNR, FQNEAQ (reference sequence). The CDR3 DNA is TGTGCCAGCAGCTCCCAGCCCGCCCGCGGCCGGTCCTACGAGCAGTACTTC. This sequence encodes CASSSQPARGRSYEQYF. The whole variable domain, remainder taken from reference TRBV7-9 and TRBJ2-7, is DTGVSQNPRHKITKRGQNVTFRCDPISEHNRLYWYRQTLGQGPEFLTYFQNEAQLEKSRLLSDRFSAERPKGSFSTLEIQRTEQGDSAMYLCASSSQPARGRSYEQYFGPGTRLTVT.

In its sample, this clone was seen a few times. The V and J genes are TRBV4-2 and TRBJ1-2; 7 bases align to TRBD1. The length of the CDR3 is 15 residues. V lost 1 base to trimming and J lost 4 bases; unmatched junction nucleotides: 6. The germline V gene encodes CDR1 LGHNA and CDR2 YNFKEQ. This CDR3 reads CASSQGVGGGYGYTF. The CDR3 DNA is TGTGCCAGCAGCCAAGGGGTAGGGGGCGGCTATGGCTACACCTTC.

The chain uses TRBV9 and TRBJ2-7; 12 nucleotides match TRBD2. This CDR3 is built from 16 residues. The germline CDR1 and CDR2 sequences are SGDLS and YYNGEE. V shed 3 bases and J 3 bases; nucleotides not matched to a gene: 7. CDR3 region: CASSATPSGRGYEQYF. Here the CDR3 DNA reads TGTGCCAGCAGCGCAACTCCTAGCGGGAGGGGCTACGAGCAGTACTTC.

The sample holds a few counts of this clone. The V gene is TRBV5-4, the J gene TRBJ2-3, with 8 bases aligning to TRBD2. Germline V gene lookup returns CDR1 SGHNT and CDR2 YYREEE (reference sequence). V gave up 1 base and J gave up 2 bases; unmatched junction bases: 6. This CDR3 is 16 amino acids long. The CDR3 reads CASSLSGGVFTDTQYF. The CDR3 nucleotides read TGTGCCAGCAGCTTGTCGGGGGGGGTTTTCACAGATACGCAGTATTTT.

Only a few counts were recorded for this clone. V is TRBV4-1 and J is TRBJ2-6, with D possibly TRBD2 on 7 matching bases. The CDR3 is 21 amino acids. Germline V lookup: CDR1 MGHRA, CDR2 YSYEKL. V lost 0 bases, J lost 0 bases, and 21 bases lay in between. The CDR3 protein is CASSQEERGGRVHSGANVLTF. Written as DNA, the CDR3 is TGCGCCAGCAGCCAAGAAGAAAGGGGGGGCAGGGTCCACTCTGGGGCCAACGTCCTGACTTTC.

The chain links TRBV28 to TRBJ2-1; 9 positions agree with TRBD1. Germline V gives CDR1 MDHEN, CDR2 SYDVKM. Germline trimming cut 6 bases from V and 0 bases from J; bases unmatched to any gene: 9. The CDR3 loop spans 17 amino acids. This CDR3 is CASRQTGGGSSYNEQFF. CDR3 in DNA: TGTGCCAGCAGGCAGACAGGGGGAGGAAGCTCCTACAATGAGCAGTTCTTC.

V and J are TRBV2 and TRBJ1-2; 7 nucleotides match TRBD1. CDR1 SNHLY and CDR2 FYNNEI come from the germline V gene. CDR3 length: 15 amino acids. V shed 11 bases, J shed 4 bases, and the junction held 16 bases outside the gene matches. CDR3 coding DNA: TGTGCCCCGACAGGGATAAGGTCATTCGGCTATGGCTACACCTTC. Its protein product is CAPTGIRSFGYGYTF.

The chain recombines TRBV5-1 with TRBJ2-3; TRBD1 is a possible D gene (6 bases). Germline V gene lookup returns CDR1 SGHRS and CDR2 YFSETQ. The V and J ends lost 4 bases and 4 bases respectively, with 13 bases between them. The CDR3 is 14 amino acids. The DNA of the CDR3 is TGCGCCAGCAGCCTCTCGGACAGCCCAGATACGCAGTATTTT. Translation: CASSLSDSPDTQYF.